This passage covers 29 T cell receptor beta chains from one sample sequenced in a study of blood T cell repertoires in COVID-19. This table comes from immunoSEQ multiplex PCR, and its TCRdb copy is limited to in-frame clones, with some not included. The data contain 200,000 to 250,000 clones, roughly 90% of them singletons. Input material: peripheral blood. The receptors were gathered from a man aged 55 to 70 with COVID-19, enrolled during active disease.

The chain joins TRBV6-6 to TRBJ1-1, with 10 bases matching TRBD1. This CDR3 spans 12 amino acids. After removal of 9 bases from V and 5 bases from J, the junction contained 3 bases not matched to a gene. Looked up from germline, CDR1 is MNHNY and CDR2 is SVGAGI (reference sequence). The CDR3 region has the DNA TGTGCCAGTGGACAGGGGGAAACTGAAGCTTTCTTT. The encoded protein is CASGQGETEAFF.

V is TRBV18 and J is TRBJ1-1; TRBD1 is a possible D gene (5 bases). Germline V gene sequence: CDR1 KGHSH, CDR2 LQKENI. CDR3 size: 14 residues. The ends were cut back, 0 bases at V and 6 bases at J, with 11 bases in the middle. The CDR3 nucleotides read TGTGCCAGCTCACCACCGGCAGGGTACTCTGAAGCTTTCTTT. This translates into CASSPPAGYSEAFF.

This rearrangement joins TRBV11-2 to TRBJ2-1, with TRBD1 matching over 7 bases. There are 15 residues in the CDR3. Germline assignment: CDR1 SGHAT and CDR2 FQNNGV. V dropped 3 bases and J dropped 3; count of bases not matched to a gene: 5. CDR3 DNA: TGTGCCAGCAGCTTCGGTTCAGGGGGCTACAATGAGCAGTTCTTC. Residues: CASSFGSGGYNEQFF.

This chain connects TRBV5-4 to TRBJ1-2, with unresolved D. The V gene lost 1 base and the J gene lost 5 bases, with 9 bases spanning the gap. Germline assignment: CDR1 SGHNT and CDR2 YYREEE (reference sequence). The length of the CDR3 is 13 residues. CDR3: CASSLRQIYGYTF. CDR3 bases: TGTGCCAGCAGCTTGCGTCAGATTTATGGCTACACCTTC.

Points on this clone: At the DNA level, this CDR3 is encoded by other sequences in the same sample as well. This chain joins TRBV12-3 or TRBV12-4 and TRBJ2-7, with TRBD1 matching over 7 bases. The CDR3 consists of 12 residues. V was pared by 6 bases and J by 3 bases, with 2 bases of the junction left unmatched. CDR3 DNA sequence: TGTGCCAGCAGGCGGACAGGCTACGAGCAGTACTTC. Its translation: CASRRTGYEQYF.

The chain carries TRBV12-3 or TRBV12-4 and TRBJ1-4, with unresolved D. The germline V and J ends were trimmed by 5 bases and 0 bases, with 4 bases remaining between them. The CDR3 sequence is 13 residues long. CDR3 protein: CASSPATNEKLFF. The CDR3 DNA reads as TGTGCCAGCAGTCCAGCAACTAATGAAAAACTGTTTTTT.

This clone was picked up a small number of times. V is TRBV5-1 and J is TRBJ2-2; TRBD2 matches at 11 bases. Germline assignment: CDR1 SGHRS and CDR2 YFSETQ. The CDR3 runs 15 residues. Trimming at V came to 6 bases and at J to 6 bases, leaving 7 bases not matched to a gene. CDR3 in DNA: TGCGCCAGCAACATAGCGGGAGGGATCCCCGGGGAGCTGTTTTTT. Its translation is CASNIAGGIPGELFF.

The J gene is TRBJ2-3, the V gene TRBV19, with D unresolved. From germline, CDR1 is LNHDA and CDR2 SQIVND (reference sequence). The CDR3 covers 13 residues. V lost 6 bases and J lost 2, with 9 bases in between. Here the CDR3 reads CASSRSYTDTQYF. For the CDR3, the DNA is TGTGCCAGTAGCCGTTCCTACACAGATACGCAGTATTTT.

The chain is built from TRBV2 and TRBJ1-3; a weak D match, TRBD1 (6 bases). The CDR3 spans 16 residues. V was shortened by 6 bases and J by 0 bases, with 15 bases between the two germline ends. Germline V CDR1 and CDR2: SNHLY, FYNNEI. For the CDR3, the DNA is TGTGCCAGCAGCCCCCGACAGGCCCTCTCTGGAAACACCATATATTTT. This gives the protein CASSPRQALSGNTIYF.

The V gene is TRBV6-5, the J gene TRBJ2-2; 8 nucleotides match TRBD1. This CDR3 region has 13 residues. Germline V CDR1 and CDR2: MNHEY, SVGAGI. V was clipped by 6 bases and J by 4 bases; unmatched bases: 1. The CDR3 DNA sequence: TGTGCCAGCAGACAGGGGGTCACCGGGGAGCTGTTTTTT. Translating it yields CASRQGVTGELFF.

The chain uses TRBV11-2 and TRBJ1-2; D gene uncertain. The CDR3 runs to 14 residues. V lost 0 bases, J lost 7 bases, and 12 bases lay in between. Germline assignment: CDR1 SGHAT and CDR2 FQNNGV. As DNA, the CDR3 is TGTGCCAGCAGCTTAGACGCGGGTCACGGTGGCTACACCTTC. Its translation is CASSLDAGHGGYTF.

This chain uses TRBV6-5 with TRBJ1-5; a possible D gene is TRBD1 (5 bases). V lost 0 bases and J lost 4, with 10 bases in between. The V gene's germline CDR1 is MNHEY and CDR2 SVGAGI. CDR3 length equals 15 residues. CDR3 amino acids: CASSYSGGINQPQHF. CDR3 DNA: TGTGCCAGCAGTTACTCGGGGGGGATAAATCAGCCCCAGCATTTT.

A single count supports this clone. The rearrangement links TRBV5-1 to TRBJ2-7; TRBD2 aligns across 8 bases. Germline loops: CDR1 SGHRS, CDR2 YFSETQ. J was trimmed by 0 bases and V by 5 bases; bases with no gene match: 10. CDR3 length equals 16 residues. The CDR3 protein is CASSPELAAYSYEQYF. CDR3 nucleotide sequence: TGCGCCAGCAGTCCCGAACTAGCGGCCTACTCCTACGAGCAGTACTTC. Full variable domain (missing parts from reference TRBV5-1 and TRBJ2-7): KAGVTQTPRYLIKTRGQQVTLSCSPISGHRSVSWYQQTPGQGLQFLFEYFSETQRNKGNFPGRFSGRQFSNSRSEMNVSTLELGDSALYLCASSPELAAYSYEQYFGPGTRLTVT.

This chain joins TRBV29-1 and TRBJ1-5; the match to TRBD1 covers 10 bases. The CDR3 is 14 residues long. Germline loops: CDR1 SQVTM, CDR2 ANQGSEA. The V and J ends lost 6 bases and 3 bases, in that order; junction bases with no gene match: 5. In nucleotides, the CDR3 is TGCAGCGTAGCCGACAGGGGGCCCAATCAGCCCCAGCATTTT. Its translation: CSVADRGPNQPQHF.

The chain's CDR3 is CASSQSGQGNNQPQHF. The CDR3 DNA sequence: TGTGCCAGCAGCCAGTCGGGACAGGGAAACAATCAGCCCCAGCATTTT. The rearrangement uses TRBV3-1 (or the pseudogene TRBV3-2) and TRBJ1-5; TRBD1 aligns across 9 bases. Trimming removed 3 bases from V and 3 bases from J; junction bases left unmatched: 6. This CDR3 comprises 16 residues. Germline CDR1 LGHDT, CDR2 YNNKEL (reference sequence).

The J gene is TRBJ2-1, the V gene TRBV30; weak D call: TRBD1 (6 bases). The germline CDR1 and CDR2 sequences are GTSNPN and SVGIG (reference sequence). The CDR3 is 16 amino acids. With 1 base removed from V and 4 bases from J, the gap between germline ends came to 17 bases. The CDR3 bases are TGTGCCTGGAGTGGGGGACCGGGACATTCTTACAATGAGCAGTTCTTC. Protein sequence: CAWSGGPGHSYNEQFF.

The chain links TRBV7-8 to TRBJ2-7; TRBD2 matches at 10 bases. CDR3 length equals 16 residues. J was trimmed by 3 bases and V by 2 bases; bases with no gene match: 7. Germline CDR1 and CDR2: SGHVS and FQNEAQ. CDR3 amino acids: CASSLTRTSGFYEQYF. Written as DNA, the CDR3 is TGTGCCAGCAGCTTAACGCGGACTAGCGGATTCTACGAGCAGTACTTC.

The chain has TRBV30 and TRBJ2-7, with 8 bases matching TRBD1. The length of the CDR3 is 13 residues. The germline gives CDR1 GTSNPN, CDR2 SVGIG (reference sequence). With V trimmed by 4 bases and J by 7 bases, 9 bases remained unmatched. The CDR3 region is CAWISQGAEEQYF. The CDR3 nucleotides are TGTGCCTGGATAAGCCAGGGGGCTGAAGAGCAGTACTTC.

The chain has TRBV10-3 and TRBJ1-2; the match to TRBD1 covers 9 bases. V lost 6 bases to trimming and J lost 4 bases; unmatched junction nucleotides: 9. CDR3 length: 15 residues. CDR1 and CDR2 (germline): ENHRY, SYGVKD. In nucleotides, the CDR3 is TGTGCCATCAGGCGACCGGGACAGGGAACCTATGGCTACACCTTC. Translating gives CAIRRPGQGTYGYTF.

This chain uses TRBV4-2 with TRBJ1-1; the D is unclear. This CDR3 is 15 amino acids long. CDR1 is LGHNA, CDR2 YNFKEQ, per germline. V lost 0 bases and J 6 bases, leaving 14 bases between the germline ends. The CDR3 DNA reads TGTGCCAGCAGCCAAGATCTCGGGGTGGTAGCTGAAGCTTTCTTT. It translates to CASSQDLGVVAEAFF.

The rearrangement joins TRBV18 to TRBJ2-7; the match to TRBD2 covers 15 bases. Germline V CDR1 and CDR2: KGHSH, LQKENI. The CDR3 length is 20 residues. The V gene end was trimmed by 1 base and the J gene end by 0 bases; junction bases not matched to a gene: 10. Here the CDR3 reads CASSPLGTSGRKAPSYEQYF. CDR3 sequence (DNA): TGTGCCAGCTCACCACTCGGGACTAGCGGGAGGAAAGCCCCCTCCTACGAGCAGTACTTC.

This chain joins TRBV7-3 and TRBJ2-4; the match to TRBD1 covers 7 bases. Germline-derived CDR1 and CDR2 are SGHTA and FQGTGA. There are 14 residues in the CDR3. V was clipped by 4 bases and J by 7 bases; unmatched bases: 7. CDR3 protein: CASSSGQSSNIQYF. CDR3 nucleotide sequence: TGTGCCAGCAGCTCGGGACAGTCCTCGAACATTCAGTACTTC.

The rearrangement joins TRBV6-1 to TRBJ1-2; D uncertain. V was trimmed by 3 bases and J by 4 bases, leaving 12 bases between them. CDR3 size: 14 residues. In germline, CDR1 is MNHNS, CDR2 SASEGT. In nucleotides, the CDR3 is TGTGCCAGCAGTGAGGGCCTAGCTAGCTATGGCTACACCTTC. It translates to CASSEGLASYGYTF.

The CDR3 nucleotides read TGTGCCAGCAGCTCCCCTCGGATGACAGGGGGCAGGAGGGCCACTGAAGCTTTCTTT. It translates to CASSSPRMTGGRRATEAFF. The rearrangement joins TRBV7-8 to TRBJ1-1; 10 positions match TRBD1. From germline, CDR1 is SGHVS and CDR2 FQNEAQ. Losses at the gene ends were 4 bases for V and 4 bases for J; bases not matched to a gene: 18. The CDR3 runs to 19 residues.

This clone was recorded a few times. This chain connects TRBV6-5 to TRBJ2-2, with 12 bases matching TRBD2. The CDR3 covers 15 residues. Germline V gene sequence: CDR1 MNHEY, CDR2 SVGAGI. Trimming cost V 6 bases and J 4 bases; bases outside gene matches: 3. The CDR3 nucleotides read TGTGCCAGCAGCGCTAGCGGGGGGGTCACCGGGGAGCTGTTTTTT. Amino acids: CASSASGGVTGELFF.

The chain carries TRBV5-5 and TRBJ1-2; 9 positions agree with TRBD1. Germline CDR1 is SGHKS and CDR2 is YYEKEE (reference sequence). The CDR3 totals 15 residues. V dropped 4 bases and J dropped 8; count of bases not matched to a gene: 12. The CDR3 sequence: CASSAPGQGITGYTF. CDR3 sequence (DNA): TGTGCCAGCAGCGCTCCGGGACAGGGCATCACGGGCTACACCTTC.

The rearrangement joins TRBV25-1 to TRBJ2-2; a possible D gene is TRBD1 (6 bases). The CDR3 is made up of 14 amino acids. The V and J ends lost 7 bases and 5 bases respectively, with 14 bases between them. CDR1 is MGHDK, CDR2 SYGVNS, per germline. In DNA form, the CDR3 reads TGTGCCAGCATGGACCACCAGGGGACCGGGGAGCTGTTTTTT. Translation: CASMDHQGTGELFF.

The chain uses TRBV12-3 or TRBV12-4 and TRBJ2-2; D possibly corresponds to TRBD2 (6 bases). The CDR3 loop spans 13 amino acids. The V end lost 11 bases, the J end lost 2 bases, and 12 bases lay between the germline ends. The chain's CDR3 is CAGGRDNTGELFF. DNA for the CDR3: TGTGCCGGCGGGCGGGACAACACCGGGGAGCTGTTTTTT.

This clone was observed once. This rearrangement joins TRBV29-1 to TRBJ1-2; 7 bases match TRBD1. V was clipped by 6 bases and J by 6 bases; unmatched bases: 13. Germline V gene lookup returns CDR1 SQVTM and CDR2 ANQGSEA. The CDR3 runs to 14 residues. The CDR3 region has the DNA TGCAGCGTCCTCCGGGACAGCCCCCTAGATGGCTACACCTTC. Protein product: CSVLRDSPLDGYTF.